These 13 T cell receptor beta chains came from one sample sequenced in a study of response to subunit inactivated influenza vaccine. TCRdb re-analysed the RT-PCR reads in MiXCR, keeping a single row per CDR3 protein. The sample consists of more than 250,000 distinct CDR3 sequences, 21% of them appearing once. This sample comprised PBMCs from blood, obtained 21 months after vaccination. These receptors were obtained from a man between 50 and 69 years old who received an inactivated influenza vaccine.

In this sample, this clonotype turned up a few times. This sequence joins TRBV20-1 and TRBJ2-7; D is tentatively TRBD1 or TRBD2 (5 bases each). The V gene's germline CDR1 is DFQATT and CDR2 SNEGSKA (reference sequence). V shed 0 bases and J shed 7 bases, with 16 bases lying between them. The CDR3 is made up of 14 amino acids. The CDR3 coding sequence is TGCAGTGCTAGAGATATGGGACCGAATATGGAGCAGTACTTC. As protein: CSARDMGPNMEQYF.

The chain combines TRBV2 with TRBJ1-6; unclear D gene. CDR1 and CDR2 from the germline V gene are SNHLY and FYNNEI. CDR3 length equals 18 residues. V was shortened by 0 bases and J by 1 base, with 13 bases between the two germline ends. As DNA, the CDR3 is TGTGCCAGCAGTGAAGCGCCCCTATATGGGTCCTATAATTCACCCCTCCACTTT. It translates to CASSEAPLYGSYNSPLHF. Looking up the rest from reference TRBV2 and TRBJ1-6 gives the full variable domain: EPEVTQTPSHQVTQMGQEVILRCVPISNHLYFYWYRQILGQKVEFLVSFYNNEISEKSEIFDDQFSVERPDGSNFTLKIRSTKLEDSAMYFCASSEAPLYGSYNSPLHFGNGTRLTVT.

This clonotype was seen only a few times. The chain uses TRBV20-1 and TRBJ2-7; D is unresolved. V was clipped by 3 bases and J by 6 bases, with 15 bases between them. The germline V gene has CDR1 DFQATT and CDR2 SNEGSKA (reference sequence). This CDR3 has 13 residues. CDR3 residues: CSASTLTPSEQYF. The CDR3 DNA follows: TGCAGTGCTAGTACCCTGACCCCCTCCGAGCAGTACTTC.

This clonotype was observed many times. The CDR3: CASSPTGGYEQYF. The CDR3 region has the DNA TGTGCCAGCAGTCCTACAGGGGGCTACGAGCAGTACTTC. The V gene is TRBV12-3 or TRBV12-4, the J gene TRBJ2-7; 8 nucleotides line up with TRBD1. CDR3 length: 13 amino acids. V lost 5 bases to trimming and J lost 3 bases; unmatched junction nucleotides: 3.

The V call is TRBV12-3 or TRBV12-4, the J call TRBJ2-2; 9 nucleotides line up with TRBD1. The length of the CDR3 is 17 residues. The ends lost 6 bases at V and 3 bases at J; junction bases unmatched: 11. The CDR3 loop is CASRPPTGGGYTGELFF. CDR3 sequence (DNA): TGTGCCAGCAGACCCCCCACAGGGGGCGGTTACACCGGGGAGCTGTTTTTT.

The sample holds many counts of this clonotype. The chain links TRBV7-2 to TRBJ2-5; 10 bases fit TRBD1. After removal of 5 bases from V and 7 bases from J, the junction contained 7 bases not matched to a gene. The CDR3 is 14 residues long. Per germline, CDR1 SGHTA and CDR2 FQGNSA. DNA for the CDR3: TGTGCCAGCAGCCCCGGGACAGGGGATCGGACCCAGTACTTC. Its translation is CASSPGTGDRTQYF.

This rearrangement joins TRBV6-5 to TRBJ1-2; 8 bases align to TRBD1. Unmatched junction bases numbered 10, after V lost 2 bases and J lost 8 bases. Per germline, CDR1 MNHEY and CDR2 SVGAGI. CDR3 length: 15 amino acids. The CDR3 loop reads CASSYALDRGDGYTF. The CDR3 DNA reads TGTGCCAGCAGTTACGCATTAGACAGGGGCGACGGCTACACCTTC.

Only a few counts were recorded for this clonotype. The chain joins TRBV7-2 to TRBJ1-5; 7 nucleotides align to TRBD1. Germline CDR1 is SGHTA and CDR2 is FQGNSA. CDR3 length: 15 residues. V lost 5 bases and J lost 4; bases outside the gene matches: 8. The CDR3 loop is CASSPRTGQNQPQHF. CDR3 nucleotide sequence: TGTGCCAGCAGCCCCAGGACAGGCCAAAATCAGCCCCAGCATTTT.

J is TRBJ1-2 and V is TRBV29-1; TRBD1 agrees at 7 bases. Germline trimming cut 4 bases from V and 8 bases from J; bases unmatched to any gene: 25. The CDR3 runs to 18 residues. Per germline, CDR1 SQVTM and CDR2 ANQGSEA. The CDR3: CSVVGGRKTGPQITGYTF. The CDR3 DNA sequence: TGCAGCGTTGTTGGCGGGCGAAAGACAGGGCCCCAGATAACAGGCTACACCTTC.

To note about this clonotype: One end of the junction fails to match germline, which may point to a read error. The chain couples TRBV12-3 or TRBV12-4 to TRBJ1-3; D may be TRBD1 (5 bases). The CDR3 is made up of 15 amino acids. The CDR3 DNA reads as TGTGCCAGCAGACCGGGACGGACTATTGGAAACACCGTATATTTT. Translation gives CASRPGRTIGNTVYF.

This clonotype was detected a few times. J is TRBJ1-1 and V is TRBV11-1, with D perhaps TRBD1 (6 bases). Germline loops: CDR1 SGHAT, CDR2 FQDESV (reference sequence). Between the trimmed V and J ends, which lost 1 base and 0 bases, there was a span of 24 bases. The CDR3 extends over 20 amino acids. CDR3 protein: CASSLGVGGSPFSMNTEAFF. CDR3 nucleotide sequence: TGTGCCAGCAGCTTAGGAGTAGGGGGGTCCCCTTTTTCTATGAACACTGAAGCTTTCTTT.

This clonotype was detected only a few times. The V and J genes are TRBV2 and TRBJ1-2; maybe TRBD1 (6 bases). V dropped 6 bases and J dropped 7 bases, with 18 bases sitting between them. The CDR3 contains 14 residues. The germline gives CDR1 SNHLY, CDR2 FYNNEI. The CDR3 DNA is TGTGCCAGCAGCGCACTAACCGGGACAACTGGCTACACCTTC. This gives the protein CASSALTGTTGYTF.

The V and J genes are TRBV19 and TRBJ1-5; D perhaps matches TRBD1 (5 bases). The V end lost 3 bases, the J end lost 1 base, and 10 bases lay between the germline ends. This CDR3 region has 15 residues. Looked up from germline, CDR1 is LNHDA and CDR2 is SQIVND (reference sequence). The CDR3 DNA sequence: TGTGCCAGTAGTATTGCGGGGGAAAGCAATCAGCCCCAGCATTTT. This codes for CASSIAGESNQPQHF.